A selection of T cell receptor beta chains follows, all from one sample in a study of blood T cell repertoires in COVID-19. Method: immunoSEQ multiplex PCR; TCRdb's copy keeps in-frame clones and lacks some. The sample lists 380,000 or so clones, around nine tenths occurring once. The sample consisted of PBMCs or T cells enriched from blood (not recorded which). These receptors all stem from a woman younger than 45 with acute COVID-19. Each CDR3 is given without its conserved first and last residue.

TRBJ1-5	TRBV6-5	ASSRFTTGEPQH
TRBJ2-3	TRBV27	ASSTTGRGSADTQY
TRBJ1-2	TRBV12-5	ASGISGGASYGYT
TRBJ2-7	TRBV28	ASSPDRGSTYEQY
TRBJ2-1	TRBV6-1	ASTKAGSYNEQF
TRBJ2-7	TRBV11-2	ASSLEPQWRGAYEQY
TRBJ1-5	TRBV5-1	ASSLTGGGSNQPQH
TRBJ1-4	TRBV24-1	ATSDSQGGSNEKLF
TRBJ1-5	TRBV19	ASRPRDRLPSNQPQH
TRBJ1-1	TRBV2	ASSSVNTEAF
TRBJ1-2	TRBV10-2	ASSENRGSGGYT
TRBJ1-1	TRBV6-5	ASSRTDGTEAF
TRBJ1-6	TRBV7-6	ASSLGGAGGYNSPLH
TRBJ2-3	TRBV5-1	ASSHHLAANTDTQY
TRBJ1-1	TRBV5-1	ASSQQGTNTEAF
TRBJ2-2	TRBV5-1	ASSSIGQPNTGELF
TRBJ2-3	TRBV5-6	ASLNRGTDTQY
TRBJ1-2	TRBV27	ASRTTGGHGYT
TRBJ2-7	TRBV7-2	ASRLLAGLNYEQY
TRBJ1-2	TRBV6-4	ASSDTDRGGGYT
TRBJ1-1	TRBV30	AWSGGGGNTEAF
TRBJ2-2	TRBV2	ASSEAARGLF
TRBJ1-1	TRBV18	ASSPPGGGTEAF
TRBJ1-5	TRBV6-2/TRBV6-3	ASSYSPGQPQH
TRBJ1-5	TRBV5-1	ASSLGDRGGEAQH
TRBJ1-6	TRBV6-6	ASSTSQQGTDSPLH
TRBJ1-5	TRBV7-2	ASSLRGTNQPQH
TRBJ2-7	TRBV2	ASSGETGVYEQY
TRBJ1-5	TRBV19	ASSIYQGGNQPQH
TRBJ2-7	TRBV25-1	ASSPLFRQSYEQY
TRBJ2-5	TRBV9	ASSVSGTEETQY
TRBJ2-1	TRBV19	ASSYAGGEQF
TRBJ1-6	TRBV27	ASSLGQGNSPLH
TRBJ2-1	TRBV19	ASSKAGTGHNEQF